The clone carrying this T cell receptor (beta chain) has more than one count but fewer than ten. These data are taken from a study of patients and donors after allogeneic stem cell transplantation. Using its own MiXCR run on the RT-PCR reads, TCRdb lists one record per CDR3 protein. The sample lists about 960,000 distinct CDR3 sequences, roughly 17% occurring once. Trimming removed 4 bases at V and 7 bases at J, with 13 bases between. This CDR3 spans 13 amino acids. Looked up from germline, CDR1 is MNHNS and CDR2 is SASEGT. Sequencing was performed on blood, either unsorted or a sorted T cell fraction (not recorded which). The clonotype comes from a human donor who was either an allogeneic HSCT recipient or a stem cell or donor lymphocyte infusion donor (not recorded which). It is not recorded whose cells these are; they may come from a transplant donor. The V and J genes are TRBV6-1 and TRBJ1-2; D might be TRBD1 (6 bases). DNA for the CDR3: TGTGCCAGCAGTGTGTTGGGGGCGGGTGGCTACACCTTC. Translating it yields CASSVLGAGGYTF.